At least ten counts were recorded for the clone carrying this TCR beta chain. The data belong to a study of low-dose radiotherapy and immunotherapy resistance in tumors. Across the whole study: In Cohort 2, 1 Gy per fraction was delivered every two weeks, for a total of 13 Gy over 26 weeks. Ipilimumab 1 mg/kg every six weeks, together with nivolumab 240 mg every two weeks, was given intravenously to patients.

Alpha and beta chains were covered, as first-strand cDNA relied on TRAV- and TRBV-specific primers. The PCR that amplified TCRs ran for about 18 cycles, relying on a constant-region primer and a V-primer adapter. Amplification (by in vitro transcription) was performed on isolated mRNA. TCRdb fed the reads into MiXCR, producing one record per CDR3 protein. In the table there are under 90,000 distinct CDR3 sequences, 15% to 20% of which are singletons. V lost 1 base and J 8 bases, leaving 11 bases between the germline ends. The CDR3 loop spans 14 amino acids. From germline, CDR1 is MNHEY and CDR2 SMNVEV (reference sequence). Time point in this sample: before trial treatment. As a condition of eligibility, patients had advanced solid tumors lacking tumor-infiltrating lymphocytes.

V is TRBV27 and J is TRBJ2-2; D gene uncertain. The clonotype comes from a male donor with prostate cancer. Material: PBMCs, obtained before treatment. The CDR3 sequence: CASSLYSLVGELFF. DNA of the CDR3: TGTGCCAGCAGTTTATATTCCCTAGTGGGGGAGCTGTTTTTT.